The 5 T cell receptor beta chains given below trace back to one sample, sequenced in a study of blood T cell repertoires in COVID-19. Profiling relied on immunoSEQ multiplex PCR, and the TCRdb table lists in-frame clones only, not all of them. The data show over 120,000 clones, with more than 60% seen just once and roughly 8.9% held by the top ten. Sequenced material: peripheral blood. The receptors here all came from a woman in her fifties or sixties with active or convalescent COVID-19.

The DNA of the CDR3 is TGTGCCAGCAGCCAAGATCGCGGGACTGACAATGAGCAGTTCTTC. It encodes CASSQDRGTDNEQFF. This chain joins TRBV4-2 and TRBJ2-1; tentatively, D is TRBD2 (6 bases). This CDR3 region has 15 residues. Germline CDR1 LGHNA, CDR2 YNFKEQ. With 0 bases removed from V and 5 bases from J, the gap between germline ends came to 11 bases.

This clone was observed a handful of times. The rearrangement links TRBV3-1 (or the pseudogene TRBV3-2) to TRBJ1-2, with unresolved D. V gave up 0 bases and J gave up 4 bases, with 6 bases separating them. Germline values: CDR1 LGHDT, CDR2 YNNKEL (reference sequence). The CDR3 sequence is 13 residues long. CDR3 in DNA: TGTGCCAGCAGCCAAGATGCAGGCTATGGCTACACCTTC. Its translation is CASSQDAGYGYTF.

The J gene is TRBJ1-5, the V gene TRBV4-1; the D is unclear. The V gene lost 6 bases and the J gene lost 6 bases, with 21 bases spanning the gap. The CDR3 contains 16 residues. CDR1 MGHRA and CDR2 YSYEKL come from the germline V gene. CDR3 sequence: CASSDVVTLGGQPQHF. CDR3 in DNA: TGCGCCAGCAGTGATGTCGTCACCCTTGGAGGTCAGCCCCAGCATTTT.

V gene TRBV19 combines with J gene TRBJ1-4; no firm D call. This CDR3 contains 15 residues. V shed 5 bases and J shed 7 bases, with 17 bases lying between them. Germline V gene sequence: CDR1 LNHDA, CDR2 SQIVND (reference sequence). The CDR3 DNA reads as TGTGCCAGTAGTCTCGGAACTCTAGGAGGTGAAAAACTGTTTTTT. Its protein product is CASSLGTLGGEKLFF.

The chain links TRBV7-8 to TRBJ2-3, with unresolved D. This CDR3 spans 15 amino acids. The V end lost 2 bases, the J end lost 4 bases, and 13 bases lay between the germline ends. CDR1 and CDR2 (germline): SGHVS, FQNEAQ. This chain's CDR3 is CASSLTQQPSDTQYF. The CDR3 region has the DNA TGTGCCAGCAGCTTAACTCAACAGCCCTCAGATACGCAGTATTTT. Supplemented by reference TRBV7-8 and TRBJ2-3, the full variable domain reads GAGVSQSPRYKVAKRGQDVALRCDPISGHVSLFWYQQALGQGPEFLTYFQNEAQLDKSGLPSDRFFAERPEGSVSTLKIQRTQQEDSAVYLCASSLTQQPSDTQYFGPGTRLTVL.